The 3 T cell receptor beta chains in this list originate from one sample, sequenced in a study of CD8 T cells in Susac syndrome. Random hexamers primed reverse transcription of about 0.45 to 1 ug RNA. MiXCR was run by TCRdb on the immunoSEQ multiplex PCR reads, yielding one entry per CDR3 protein. This table has tens of thousands of distinct CDR3 sequences, 94% appearing once. The specimen sequenced was CD8+ T cells from PBMCs. Source of these receptors: a human donor in good health.

V is TRBV7-3 and J is TRBJ2-1, with 7 bases aligning to TRBD2. Germline V lookup: CDR1 SGHTA, CDR2 FQGTGA. Unmatched junction bases numbered 5, after V lost 5 bases and J lost 1 base. This CDR3 is 15 amino acids long. The CDR3 sequence: CASSLLAASYNEQFF. CDR3 coding DNA: TGTGCCAGCAGCCTTCTAGCGGCATCCTACAATGAGCAGTTCTTC.

The J gene is TRBJ1-2, the V gene TRBV5-1; a weak D match, TRBD1 (6 bases). The V and J ends lost 3 bases and 1 base respectively, with 10 bases between them. The CDR3 is made up of 14 amino acids. CDR1 SGHRS and CDR2 YFSETQ come from the germline V gene. The CDR3 DNA reads as TGCGCCAGCAGCTCGGACAGCGATAACTATGGCTACACCTTC. Its translation: CASSSDSDNYGYTF.

The genes are TRBV9 and TRBJ2-3, with 11 bases fitting TRBD2. Losses at the gene ends were 0 bases for V and 3 bases for J; bases not matched to a gene: 6. There are 17 residues in the CDR3. The germline V gene encodes CDR1 SGDLS and CDR2 YYNGEE. CDR3 sequence: CASSVALAGGRTDTQYF. CDR3 sequence (DNA): TGTGCCAGCAGCGTAGCCCTAGCGGGGGGTCGAACAGATACGCAGTATTTT. The full variable domain, its missing parts supplied by reference TRBV9 and TRBJ2-3, is DSGVTQTPKHLITATGQRVTLRCSPRSGDLSVYWYQQSLDQGLQFLIQYYNGEERAKGNILERFSAQQFPDLHSELNLSSLELGDSALYFCASSVALAGGRTDTQYFGPGTRLTVL.